This section outlines one T cell receptor (beta chain) sequence together with its context. This CDR3 has 13 amino acids. The V end was cut by 2 bases, the J end by 5 bases, with 9 bases between. Germline V lookup: CDR1 MNHEY, CDR2 SVGAGI. The record originates from a study of blood T cell repertoires in COVID-19. Study at large: COVID-19 samples, acute and convalescent, were from the United States, Italy and Spain. PBMCs, B-cell-depleted T cells, or T cells provided the cDNA or gDNA that made up the material.

Per the original methods: For nucleated cells, counts were estimated from reference gene primer amplification. Assay used: immunoSEQ multiplex PCR; TCRdb lists only in-frame clones, some missing. V and J calls and clone size come straight from that table; D and trimming were deduced from the DNA. Here the sample spans approximately 27,000 clones, roughly 88% being singletons. The TCR comes from a man aged 70 or older with acute or convalescent COVID-19. The sequenced sample was peripheral blood. The V call is TRBV6-5, the J call TRBJ2-5; D perhaps matches TRBD2 (5 bases). The CDR3, as DNA: TGTGCCAGCAGTTACGCGGGTCGTGAGACCCAGTACTTC. Its translation: CASSYAGRETQYF.